This T cell receptor beta chain comes out of a study of vaccination and CD4 T cells after COVID-19. Study observations and caveats: Reactive clone data from convalescent patients indicated a median of roughly 86% appearing only post-vaccination.

Noted treatment: approximately nine-day PBMC culture with coronavirus spike peptide pools or control peptides (ViraFEST assay). Days 3 and 7 saw half the medium swapped for fresh IL-2 medium. The CDR3 has 15 amino acids. Trimming cost V 3 bases and J 5 bases; bases outside gene matches: 8. CDR1 is MNHEY, CDR2 SVGEGT, per germline. As for this clonotype: The antigen remains unidentified.

At the Johns Hopkins FTIC core, DNA taken from cultured CD4+ T cells was sequenced by way of the Oncomine TCR Beta short-read assay. Cultures of CD4+ T cells served as the source for extracting genomic DNA. TCRdb itself ran the PCR reads through MiXCR, one entry per CDR3 protein. Of more than 10,000 distinct CDR3 sequences listed, around three fifths are singletons. This TCR came from a human donor who had recovered from COVID-19. Input material: CD4+ T cells from blood, cultured in vitro. This sequence joins TRBV6-2 or TRBV6-3 and TRBJ2-3, with TRBD2 matching 7 bases. CDR3 nucleotides: TGTGCCAGCAGTTATGGCGGGAGTTTAGGAGATACGCAGTATTTT. It specifies CASSYGGSLGDTQYF.